These 5 T cell receptor beta chains came from one sample sequenced in a study of blood T cell repertoires in COVID-19. Clones were read by immunoSEQ multiplex PCR, and TCRdb kept only the in-frame ones, dropping some. In the table there are 150,000 or so clones, over 75% of which are singletons. What was sequenced was PBMCs or T cells enriched from blood (not recorded which). The source is a human donor with acute COVID-19. The donor label of this sample is uncertain.

J is TRBJ1-1 and V is TRBV19; 10 positions agree with TRBD1. CDR3 length equals 16 residues. Germline assignment: CDR1 LNHDA and CDR2 SQIVND (reference sequence). The V and J ends lost 5 bases and 3 bases, in that order; junction bases with no gene match: 9. The CDR3 reads CASSHRQGALDTEAFF. CDR3 sequence (DNA): TGTGCCAGTAGTCACCGACAGGGGGCTTTAGACACTGAAGCTTTCTTT.

The chain combines TRBV2 with TRBJ1-1; D remains ambiguous. Germline CDR1 and CDR2: SNHLY and FYNNEI. The CDR3 loop spans 13 amino acids. V gave up 3 bases and J gave up 1 base, with 6 bases separating them. The DNA of the CDR3 is TGTGCCAGCAGTGATGACTCGAACACTGAAGCTTTCTTT. Translation gives CASSDDSNTEAFF.

CDR3 in amino acids: CASGRLAGAITDTQYF. For the CDR3, the DNA is TGTGCCAGCGGCCGACTAGCGGGGGCCATCACAGATACGCAGTATTTT. The chain combines TRBV9 with TRBJ2-3; 12 nucleotides agree with TRBD2. After removal of 7 bases from V and 2 bases from J, the junction contained 8 bases not matched to a gene. There are 16 residues in the CDR3. Germline CDR1 and CDR2: SGDLS and YYNGEE.

The rearrangement links TRBV27 to TRBJ1-4; TRBD1 might be the D (5 bases). The CDR3 spans 15 residues. V was shortened by 0 bases and J by 8 bases, with 13 bases between the two germline ends. CDR1 and CDR2 from the germline V gene are MNHEY and SMNVEV (reference sequence). The CDR3 sequence: CASSLSPGWNEKLFF. The CDR3 DNA is TGTGCCAGCAGTTTATCGCCAGGGTGGAACGAAAAACTGTTTTTT.

CDR3 bases: TGTGCCAGCAGTGAAGCGGTGTTCGTGGAGGGGACGCAGGAGCAGTACTTC. Its translation is CASSEAVFVEGTQEQYF. The rearrangement links TRBV6-1 to TRBJ2-7; a weak D match, TRBD2 (6 bases). Trimming pared 0 bases from V and 7 bases from J, leaving 22 bases between. The germline V gene encodes CDR1 MNHNS and CDR2 SASEGT. The CDR3 is 17 amino acids.